The sequence of this T cell receptor beta chain was determined in a study of shared clonotypes between healthy human individuals. Germline CDR1 and CDR2: SGHTA and FQGNSA. The V and J ends lost 5 bases and 3 bases respectively, with 10 bases between them. The CDR3 contains 13 residues. Generated by immunoSEQ multiplex PCR, the TCRdb table keeps only in-frame clones and is missing some. The data show 90,000 to 150,000 clones, about 63% seen once. This TCR was sampled from a woman aged 25 to 39 in good health. Material for sequencing was memory CD8+ T cells sorted from blood. The sample's subset: CD45RO+ cells pooled with CCR7-negative TemRA cells. The chain combines TRBV7-2 with TRBJ1-1; tentative D call: TRBD1 (6 bases). CDR3 residues: CASSLGTHTEAFF. The DNA for the CDR3 is TGTGCCAGCAGCCTGGGGACACACACTGAAGCTTTCTTT.